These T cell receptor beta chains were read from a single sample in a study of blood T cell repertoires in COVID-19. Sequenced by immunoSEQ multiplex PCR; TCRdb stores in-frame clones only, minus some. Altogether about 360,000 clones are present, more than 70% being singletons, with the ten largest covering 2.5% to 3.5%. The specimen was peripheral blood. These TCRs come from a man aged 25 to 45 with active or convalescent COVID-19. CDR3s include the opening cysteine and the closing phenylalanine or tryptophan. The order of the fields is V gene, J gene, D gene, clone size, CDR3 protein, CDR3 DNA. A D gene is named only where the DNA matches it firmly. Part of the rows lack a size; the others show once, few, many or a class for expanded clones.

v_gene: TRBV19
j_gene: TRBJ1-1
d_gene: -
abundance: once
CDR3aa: CASSPQVNTEAFF
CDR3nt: TGTGCCAGTAGCCCACAAGTGAACACTGAAGCTTTCTTT

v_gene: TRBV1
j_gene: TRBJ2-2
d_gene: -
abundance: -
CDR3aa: CTSSQDSRGGPSTGELFF
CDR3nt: TGCACCAGCAGCCAAGACTCGCGGGGGGGCCCAAGTACCGGGGAGCTGTTTTTT

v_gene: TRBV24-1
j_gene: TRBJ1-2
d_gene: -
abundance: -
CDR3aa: CATSDSQTEYGYTF
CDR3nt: TGTGCCACCAGTGATTCCCAGACGGAGTATGGCTACACCTTC

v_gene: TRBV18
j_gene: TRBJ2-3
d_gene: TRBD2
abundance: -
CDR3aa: CASSPPTSGSTDTQYF
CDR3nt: TGTGCCAGCTCACCTCCTACTAGCGGGAGCACAGATACGCAGTATTTT

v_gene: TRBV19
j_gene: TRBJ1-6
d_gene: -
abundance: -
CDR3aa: CASSFGSYNSPLHF
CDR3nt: TGTGCCAGTTCTTTCGGCTCCTATAATTCACCCCTCCACTTT

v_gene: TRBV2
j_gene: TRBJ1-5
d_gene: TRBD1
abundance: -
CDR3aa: CASIPTAGGQPQHF
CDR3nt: TGTGCCAGCATCCCAACCGCAGGGGGCCAGCCCCAGCATTTT

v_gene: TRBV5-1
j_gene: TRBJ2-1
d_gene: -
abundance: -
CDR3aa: CASSLLGSNEQFF
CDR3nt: TGCGCCAGCAGCTTGCTAGGGAGCAATGAGCAGTTCTTC

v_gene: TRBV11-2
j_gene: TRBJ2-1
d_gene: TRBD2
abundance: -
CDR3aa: CASSLDGLAGYNEQFF
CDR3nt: TGTGCCAGCAGCTTAGACGGACTAGCGGGATACAATGAGCAGTTCTTC

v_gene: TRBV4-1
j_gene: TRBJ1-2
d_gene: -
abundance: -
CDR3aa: CASSQAPPRGGGPYGYTF
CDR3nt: TGCGCCAGCAGCCAAGCACCTCCCCGGGGGGGCGGCCCCTATGGCTACACCTTC

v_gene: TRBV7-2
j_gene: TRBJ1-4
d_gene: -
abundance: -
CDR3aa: CASSLSEATNEKLFF
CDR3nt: TGTGCCAGCAGCTTATCAGAAGCAACTAATGAAAAACTGTTTTTT

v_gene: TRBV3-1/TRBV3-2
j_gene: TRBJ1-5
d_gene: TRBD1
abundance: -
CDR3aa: CASSLQGGPQHF
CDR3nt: TGTGCCAGCAGCCTACAGGGGGGGCCCCAGCATTTT

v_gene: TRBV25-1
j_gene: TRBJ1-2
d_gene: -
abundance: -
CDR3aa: CASSESGVDGYTF
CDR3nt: TGTGCCAGCAGTGAATCCGGGGTAGATGGCTACACCTTC

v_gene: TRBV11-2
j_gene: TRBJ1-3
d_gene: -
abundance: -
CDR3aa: CASSLGQRGNTIYF
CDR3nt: TGTGCCAGCAGCCTCGGACAGAGGGGAAACACCATATATTTT

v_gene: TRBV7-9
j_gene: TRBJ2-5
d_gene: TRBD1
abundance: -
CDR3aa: CASSLPTGKETQYF
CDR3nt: TGTGCCAGCAGCCTCCCGACAGGGAAAGAGACCCAGTACTTC

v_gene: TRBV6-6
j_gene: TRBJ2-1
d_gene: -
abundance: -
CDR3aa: CAHYATGWDNEQFF
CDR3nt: TGTGCCCATTATGCGACTGGATGGGACAATGAGCAGTTCTTC

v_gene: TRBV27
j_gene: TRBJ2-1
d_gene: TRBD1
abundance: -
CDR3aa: CASSLGQANEQFF
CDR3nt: TGTGCCAGCAGTCTCGGACAGGCTAATGAGCAGTTCTTC

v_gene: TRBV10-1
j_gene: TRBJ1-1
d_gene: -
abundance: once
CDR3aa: CASSEAGFETEAFF
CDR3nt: TGCGCCAGCAGTGAGGCAGGTTTCGAAACTGAAGCTTTCTTT